The following is a TCR beta chain sequence with its context. Its antigen remains undetermined. Base-call qualities are not available, and no considerably larger clone is one nucleotide away. The data belong to a study of T-cell memory formation after mild COVID-19 (dated by TCRdb to the early 2020s). Regarding the study in general: Most TCR sequence clusters were specific to one of the two donors. The cohort was made up of two young adult volunteers, one female and one male, who were previously healthy. Longitudinal TCRalpha and TCRbeta repertoire sequencing tracked T-cell clones expanding and contracting after mild COVID-19 in a couple of donors.

The investigation overall reported the following: From day 15 to 85, contracting clones showed balanced CD4/CD8 phenotypes, whereas a second wave of clones that expanded from day 15 to 37 leaned towards CD4+. Some responding clones were detected in pre-infection memory, which suggested that pre-existing cross-reactive memory T cells had joined the SARS-CoV-2 response. Contracting CD4+ clones were located mainly in the CM and EM memory subsets, whereas CD8+ clones were found to be enriched in EMRA. SARS-CoV-2 specificity of the second-wave clones peaking on day 37 was not confirmed. The study covered only a couple of mild cases, and larger cohorts including severe cases with pre-infection samples were considered necessary.

CDR1 and CDR2 were assigned from the germline V gene as SGHDT and YYEEEE. V loses 2 bases at its end and J loses 4 bases; junction bases beyond the gene matches: 9. The CDR3 contains 16 residues, cysteine and phenylalanine counted. Only the CDR3 part of the read is kept: 48 bases, read in frame from the first base. Sequencing took place on an Illumina NovaSeq 6000. cDNA libraries for TCRalpha and TCRbeta were prepared by 5'RACE using constant-segment primers, with sample barcodes and unique molecular identifiers added. RNA was extracted from every sample with Trizol reagent. Libraries were amplified in two PCR steps, with a second sample barcode and Illumina TruSeq adapters added in the second step. Libraries were sequenced on an Illumina NovaSeq with 2 x 150 bp paired-end reads. In the authors' own workflow: Demultiplexing of reads and collapsing into UMI-guided consensus sequences were performed with migec v1.2.7. Using mixcr v2.1.11, UMI consensuses were aligned to TRA and TRB V and J templates and then assembled into clonotypes. A clonotype was counted as expanded or contracted only when both edgeR and NoisET called the clonotype significant, with the noise models trained on biological replicates. For edgeR calls, the cutoffs were a false discovery rate-adjusted p below 0.01 and a log2 fold-change threshold of 1. As an exploratory analysis of dynamics, max-normalized trajectories of the 1000 most abundant clonotypes were examined with PCA combined with hierarchical clustering. The CD4 or CD8 phenotype of responding clones was assigned using the separately sequenced CD4+ and CD8+ repertoires. TCRdb cleaned the public reads at Q25 with fastp, built clones with MiXCR and kept in-frame beta chains. Each record represents a unique CDR3 protein, reported with the most common genes and DNA among its rows. The V and J calls were determined by TCRdb, not by the authors. The sample includes nearly 250,000 distinct CDR3 sequences, with 15% observed a single time. About 2% of the sample rests with the top ten.

Ficoll-Paque density gradient centrifugation was the method used to isolate PBMCs. Sequencing input: PBMCs or a T cell subset sorted from them (not recorded which). The chain employs TRBV5-6 and TRBJ2-5, and TRBD2 matches 9 of the central bases. The origin of this receptor is an adult woman who had mild COVID-19 (a few samples of this study predate the infection). The sample titles of this study are shuffled in the database, so cell type and time point are left out; the donor was told from shared clones. The DNA reads TGTGCCAGCAGCTTCGGATCTAGCGGGGTACGAGAGACCCAGTACTTC. The encoded protein is CASSFGSSGVRETQYF.